The 5 T cell receptor beta chains presented below share a single source sample, sequenced in a study of beta chain features in type 1 diabetes (dated 2018 in TCRdb). Library construction relied on the immunoSEQ multiplex PCR assay. The entire isolated RNA was reverse transcribed using the High Capacity cDNA Reverse Transcription Kit, and thus expressed TCRB transcripts were sequenced. This immuneACCESS table, as held by TCRdb, lists in-frame sequences with V and J called but not all clones. Of the missing ones, under half trace to an unresolved V gene in checked studies; the others have no known cause. This sample gives around 400,000 clones in total; around 16% of them show up just once. The ten largest clones represent about 0.02% of the sample. The sequencing input was naive CD4+ T cells from blood. The sample's cell subset or site, from its label and the paper: true naive CD4+ T cells. These receptors all stem from a woman between 18 and 30 years old in good health.

CDR3 amino acids: CASSLGSTGVNQPQHF. The CDR3 DNA follows: TGTGCCAGCAGCTTAGGGTCAACAGGGGTCAATCAGCCCCAGCATTTT. V and J are TRBV7-2 and TRBJ1-5; 7 nucleotides line up with TRBD1. Per germline, CDR1 SGHTA and CDR2 FQGNSA. The V and J ends lost 1 base and 3 bases, in that order; junction bases with no gene match: 6. This CDR3 contains 16 residues. Complete variable domain (other parts from reference TRBV7-2 and TRBJ1-5): GAGVSQSPSNKVTEKGKDVELRCDPISGHTALYWYRQSLGQGLEFLIYFQGNSAPDKSGLPSDRFSAERTGGSVSTLTIQRTQQEDSAVYLCASSLGSTGVNQPQHFGDGTRLSIL.

V gene TRBV7-2 combines with J gene TRBJ2-1, with TRBD2 matching over 14 bases. CDR1 is SGHTA and CDR2 is FQGNSA in the germline V gene. V trimming: 2 bases; J trimming: 5 bases; junction bases outside the gene matches: 8. CDR3 length: 18 residues. In DNA, the CDR3 is TGTGCCAGCAGCTTATTGGGGACTAGCGGGAGAGCCCACAATGAGCAGTTCTTC. It translates to CASSLLGTSGRAHNEQFF.

The table lists this clone with a few counts. V usage is TRBV5-1 and J usage is TRBJ1-5, with D maybe TRBD1 (6 bases). CDR1 SGHRS and CDR2 YFSETQ come from the germline V gene. V lost 4 bases to trimming and J lost 3 bases, with 14 bases between them. The CDR3 sequence is 15 residues long. The DNA for the CDR3 is TGCGCCAGCAGCCCTGGTGACAGGTACAATCAGCCCCAGCATTTT. It encodes CASSPGDRYNQPQHF.

The J gene is TRBJ1-1, the V gene TRBV6-1, with TRBD1 as a possible D gene (6 bases). There are 14 residues in the CDR3. Germline CDR1 reads MNHNS; CDR2 reads SASEGT. V was shortened by 6 bases and J by 4 bases, with 15 bases between the two germline ends. The CDR3 nucleotides read TGTGCCAGCAGCGTACAGGGTGCGGGCACTGAAGCTTTCTTT. This sequence encodes CASSVQGAGTEAFF.

This chain uses TRBV11-2 with TRBJ2-3; maybe TRBD2 (6 bases). Germline CDR1 and CDR2: SGHAT and FQNNGV. This CDR3 has 18 residues. V was cut by 4 bases and J by 4 bases, with 24 bases left in between. DNA of the CDR3: TGTGCCAGCAGCTACGAGCAGTCGGGGGTAAGGGGAGCAGATACGCAGTATTTT. It codes for CASSYEQSGVRGADTQYF.